This TCR beta chain was observed in a study of blood T cell repertoires in COVID-19. Study context: Samples came from the United States, Italy and Spain, spanning acute and convalescent COVID-19. Nucleic acid was either cDNA or gDNA, and it came from T cells, B-cell-depleted T cells, or PBMCs.

Original analysis: How many nucleated cells were present was estimated from reference gene primer amplification. The assay was immunoSEQ multiplex PCR, and TCRdb's table has in-frame clones only and misses some. The D gene and trimming were derived from the DNA, and the V and J assignments and clone size from that table. Here the sample spans roughly 60,000 clones, around nine tenths being singletons. This CDR3 has 13 residues. CDR1 and CDR2 (germline): SGHVS, FQNEAQ. V shed 4 bases, J shed 9 bases, and the junction held 8 bases outside the gene matches. This chain uses TRBV7-8 with TRBJ1-1; 7 bases map to TRBD1. The sequence was obtained from a human donor with active COVID-19. The donor label of this sample is uncertain. The sample consisted of peripheral blood. The CDR3 spells CASSSDRAGQAFF. CDR3 DNA: TGTGCCAGCAGCTCCGACAGGGCAGGTCAAGCTTTCTTT.